This is a list of T cell receptor beta chains from one sample in a study of blood T cell repertoires in COVID-19. The protocol was immunoSEQ multiplex PCR, while the TCRdb copy is restricted to in-frame clones and leaves out a portion. Here the sample spans fewer than 200,000 clones, 65% to 85% being singletons. Sequenced: peripheral blood. The origin of the receptors is a woman aged 65 to 85 who had recovered from COVID-19. Each CDR3 is given with its conserved first and last residue. D genes are given only for firm matches. Clone size is shown for a subset of rows, as once, few, many or a class of expanded clone.

clone_size	v_call	d_call	j_call	cdr3_aa	cdr3_nt
-	TRBV7-2	TRBD1	TRBJ1-1	CASSSDRGEMGAFF	TGTGCCAGCAGCTCGGACAGGGGTGAAATGGGAGCTTTCTTT
-	TRBV10-3	TRBD1	TRBJ1-4	CAIRGTGLNEKLFF	TGTGCCATCAGGGGGACAGGTCTCAATGAAAAACTGTTTTTT
few	TRBV2	TRBD1	TRBJ1-1	CASARDSRFEAFF	TGTGCCAGTGCCCGGGACAGTCGATTTGAAGCTTTCTTT
-	TRBV7-8	TRBD1	TRBJ1-2	CASSRDRGQDGYTF	TGTGCCAGCAGCCGAGACAGGGGGCAGGATGGCTACACCTTC
-	TRBV5-1	-	TRBJ1-1	CASSLTHGGAEAFF	TGCGCCAGCAGCTTGACCCATGGGGGGGCTGAAGCTTTCTTT
-	TRBV27	-	TRBJ1-1	CASQTGLAGAFF	TGTGCCAGCCAGACAGGACTCGCCGGCGCTTTCTTT
once	TRBV28	TRBD1	TRBJ1-1	CASSPQGRAFF	TGTGCCAGCAGTCCACAGGGGCGGGCTTTCTTT
-	TRBV2	TRBD2	TRBJ2-7	CASSVTSGHYEQYF	TGTGCCAGCAGCGTCACTAGCGGCCACTACGAGCAGTACTTC
-	TRBV5-1	-	TRBJ1-4	CASTNSPNEKLFF	TGCGCCAGCACCAACTCCCCGAATGAAAAACTGTTTTTT
-	TRBV4-2	TRBD1	TRBJ1-1	CASSKDRVGTEAFF	TGTGCCAGCAGTAAAGACAGGGTAGGTACTGAAGCTTTCTTT